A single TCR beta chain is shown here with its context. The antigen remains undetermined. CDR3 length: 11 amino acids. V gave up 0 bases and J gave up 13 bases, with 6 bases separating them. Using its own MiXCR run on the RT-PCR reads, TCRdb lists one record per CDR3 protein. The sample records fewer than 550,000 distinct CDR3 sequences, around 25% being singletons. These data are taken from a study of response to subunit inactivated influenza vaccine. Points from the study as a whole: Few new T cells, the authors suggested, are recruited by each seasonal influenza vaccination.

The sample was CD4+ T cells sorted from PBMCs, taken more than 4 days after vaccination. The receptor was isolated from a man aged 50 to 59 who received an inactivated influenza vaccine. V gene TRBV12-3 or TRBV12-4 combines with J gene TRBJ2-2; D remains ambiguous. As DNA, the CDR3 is TGTGCCAGCAGTTTAGCCGGCCCGCTGTTTTTT. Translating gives CASSLAGPLFF.